What follows describes a single T cell receptor beta chain. Its cognate antigen is unknown. This record belongs to a study of T cell responses to AZD1222 COVID-19 vaccine. The germline CDR1 and CDR2 sequences are SGHAT and FQNNGV. This CDR3 has 15 residues. The repertoire was sequenced with immunoSEQ multiplex PCR; TCRdb's copy has only in-frame clones and lacks some. The top ten clones hold roughly 18% of a sample with more than 60,000 clones, around 87% of them seen once. Analysis merged second doses at about 4 or about 12 weeks. General study points: Reports say nearly half of spike-specific TCRs go after unmutated variant regions. The study identified only a handful of AZD1222 recipients as seropositive at baseline.

This TCR came from an adult who received the AZD1222 COVID-19 vaccine. The chain couples TRBV11-2 to TRBJ2-5; D not resolved. TRBJ2-7 matches the DNA end more closely, so the J call is doubtful. Sequencing used peripheral blood, obtained 28 days after the second AZD1222 dose. CDR3: CASSTSEPLTYEQYF. CDR3 nucleotides: TGTGCCAGCAGCACTTCAGAACCTCTTACCTACGAGCAGTACTTC.